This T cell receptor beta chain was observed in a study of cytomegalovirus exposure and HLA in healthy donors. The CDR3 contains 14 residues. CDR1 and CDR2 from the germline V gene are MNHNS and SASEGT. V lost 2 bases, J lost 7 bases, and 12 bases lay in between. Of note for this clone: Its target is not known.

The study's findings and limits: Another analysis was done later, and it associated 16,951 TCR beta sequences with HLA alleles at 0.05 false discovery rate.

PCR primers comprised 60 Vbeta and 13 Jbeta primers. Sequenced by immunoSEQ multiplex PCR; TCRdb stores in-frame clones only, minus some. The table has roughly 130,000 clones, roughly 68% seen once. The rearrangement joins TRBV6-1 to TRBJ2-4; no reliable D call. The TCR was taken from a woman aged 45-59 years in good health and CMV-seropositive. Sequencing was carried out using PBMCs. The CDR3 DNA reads TGTGCCAGCAGTGAATGGCAGGCCTGGAACATTCAGTACTTC. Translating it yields CASSEWQAWNIQYF.